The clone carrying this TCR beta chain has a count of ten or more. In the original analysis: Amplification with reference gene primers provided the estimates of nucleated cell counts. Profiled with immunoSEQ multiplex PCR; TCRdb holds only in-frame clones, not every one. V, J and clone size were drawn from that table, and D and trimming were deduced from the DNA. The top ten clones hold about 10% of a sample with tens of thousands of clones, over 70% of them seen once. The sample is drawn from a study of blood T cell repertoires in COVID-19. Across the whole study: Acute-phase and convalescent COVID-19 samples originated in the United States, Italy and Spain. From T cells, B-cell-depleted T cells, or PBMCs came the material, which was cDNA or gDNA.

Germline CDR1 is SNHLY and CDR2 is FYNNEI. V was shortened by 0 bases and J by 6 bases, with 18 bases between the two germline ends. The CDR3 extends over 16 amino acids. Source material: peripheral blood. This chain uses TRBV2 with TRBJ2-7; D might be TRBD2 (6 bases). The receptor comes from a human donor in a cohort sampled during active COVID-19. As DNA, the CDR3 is TGTGCCAGCAGTGAAGCGCTTATTTTGGGGAGGCGCGAGCAGTACTTC. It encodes CASSEALILGRREQYF.